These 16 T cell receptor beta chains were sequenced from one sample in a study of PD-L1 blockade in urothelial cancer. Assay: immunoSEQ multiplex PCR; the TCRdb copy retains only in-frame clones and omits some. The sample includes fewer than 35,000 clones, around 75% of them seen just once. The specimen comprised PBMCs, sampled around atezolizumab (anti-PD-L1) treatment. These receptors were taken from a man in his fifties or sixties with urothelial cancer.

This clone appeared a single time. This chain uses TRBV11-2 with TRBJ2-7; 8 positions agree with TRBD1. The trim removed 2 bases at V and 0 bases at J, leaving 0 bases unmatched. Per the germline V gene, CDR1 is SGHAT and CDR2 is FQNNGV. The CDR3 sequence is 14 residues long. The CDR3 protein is CASSLTGGSYEQYF. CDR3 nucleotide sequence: TGTGCCAGCAGCTTAACAGGGGGCTCCTACGAGCAGTACTTC. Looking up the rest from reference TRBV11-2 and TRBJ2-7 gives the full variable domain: EAGVAQSPRYKIIEKRQSVAFWCNPISGHATLYWYQQILGQGPKLLIQFQNNGVVDDSQLPKDRFSAERLKGVDSTLKIQPAKLEDSAVYLCASSLTGGSYEQYFGPGTRLTVT.

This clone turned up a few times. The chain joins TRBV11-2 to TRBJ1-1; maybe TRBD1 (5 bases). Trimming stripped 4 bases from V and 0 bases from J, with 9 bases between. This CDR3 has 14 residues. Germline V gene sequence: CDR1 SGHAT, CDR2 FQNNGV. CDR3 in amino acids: CASSSGLMNTEAFF. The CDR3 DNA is TGTGCCAGCAGCTCGGGACTTATGAACACTGAAGCTTTCTTT.

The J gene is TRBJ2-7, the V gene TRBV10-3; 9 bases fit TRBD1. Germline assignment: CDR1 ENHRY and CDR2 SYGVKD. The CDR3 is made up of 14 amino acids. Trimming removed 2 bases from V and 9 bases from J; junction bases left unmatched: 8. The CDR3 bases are TGTGCCATCAGTGAGATTGGGACAGGGTTCGCGCAGTACTTC. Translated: CAISEIGTGFAQYF.

The CDR3 coding sequence is TGTGCCAGCAGCGCTAAGGCGGGGTACACAGATACGCAGTATTTT. Its translation is CASSAKAGYTDTQYF. This chain joins TRBV7-2 and TRBJ2-3; possibly TRBD2 for D (6 bases). Trimming took 5 bases from V and 2 from J, leaving 14 bases between them. The V gene's germline CDR1 is SGHTA and CDR2 FQGNSA. CDR3 length equals 15 residues.

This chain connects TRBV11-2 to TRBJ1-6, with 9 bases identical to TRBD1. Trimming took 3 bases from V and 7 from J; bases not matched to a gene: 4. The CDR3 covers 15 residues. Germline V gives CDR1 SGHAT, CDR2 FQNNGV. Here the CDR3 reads CASSFRTGANSPLHF. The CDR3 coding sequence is TGTGCCAGCAGCTTTAGGACAGGGGCGAATTCACCCCTCCACTTT.

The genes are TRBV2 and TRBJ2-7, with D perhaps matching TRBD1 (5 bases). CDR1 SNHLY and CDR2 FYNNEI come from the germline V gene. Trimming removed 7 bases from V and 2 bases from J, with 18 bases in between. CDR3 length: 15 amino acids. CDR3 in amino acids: CASTPGPDNTYEQYF. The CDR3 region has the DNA TGTGCCAGCACCCCTGGCCCGGACAACACCTACGAGCAGTACTTC.

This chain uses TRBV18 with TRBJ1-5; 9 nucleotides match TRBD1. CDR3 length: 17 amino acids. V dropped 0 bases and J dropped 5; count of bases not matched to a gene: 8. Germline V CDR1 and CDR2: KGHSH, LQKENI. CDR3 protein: CASSPPRTGDRYQPQHF. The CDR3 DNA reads TGTGCCAGCTCACCACCTAGGACAGGGGACCGGTATCAGCCCCAGCATTTT.

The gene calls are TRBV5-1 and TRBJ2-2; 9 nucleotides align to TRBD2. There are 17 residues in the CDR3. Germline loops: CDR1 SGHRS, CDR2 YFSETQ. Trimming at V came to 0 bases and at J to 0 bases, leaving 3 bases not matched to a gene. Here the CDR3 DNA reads TGCGCCAGCAGCTTGGTACCTAGCGGGGCGAACACCGGGGAGCTGTTTTTT. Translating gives CASSLVPSGANTGELFF.

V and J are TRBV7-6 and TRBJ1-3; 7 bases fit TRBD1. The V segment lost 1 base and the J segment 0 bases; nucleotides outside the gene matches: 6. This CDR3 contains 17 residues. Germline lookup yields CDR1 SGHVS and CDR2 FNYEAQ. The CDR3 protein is CASSLGAQGGSGNTIYF. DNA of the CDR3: TGTGCCAGCAGCTTAGGGGCTCAGGGGGGCTCTGGAAACACCATATATTTT.

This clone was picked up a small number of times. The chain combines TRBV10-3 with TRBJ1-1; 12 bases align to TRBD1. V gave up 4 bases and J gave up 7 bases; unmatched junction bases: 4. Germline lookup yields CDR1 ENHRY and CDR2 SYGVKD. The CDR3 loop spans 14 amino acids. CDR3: CAISGGQGASEAFF. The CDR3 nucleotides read TGTGCCATCAGTGGGGGACAGGGGGCAAGTGAAGCTTTCTTT.

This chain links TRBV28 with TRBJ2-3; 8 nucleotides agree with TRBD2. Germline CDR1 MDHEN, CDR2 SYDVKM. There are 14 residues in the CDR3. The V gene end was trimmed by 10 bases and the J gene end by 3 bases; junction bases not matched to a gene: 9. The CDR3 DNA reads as TGTGCCACGGGGGGGGACTTGGGGACAGATACGCAGTATTTT. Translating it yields CATGGDLGTDTQYF.

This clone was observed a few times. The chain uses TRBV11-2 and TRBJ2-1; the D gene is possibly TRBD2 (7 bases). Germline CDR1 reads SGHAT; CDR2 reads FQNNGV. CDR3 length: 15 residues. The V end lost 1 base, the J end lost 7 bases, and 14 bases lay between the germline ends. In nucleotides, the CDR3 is TGTGCCAGCAGCTTAGGAGGGGGGGGCCGGAATGAGCAGTTCTTC. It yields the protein CASSLGGGGRNEQFF.

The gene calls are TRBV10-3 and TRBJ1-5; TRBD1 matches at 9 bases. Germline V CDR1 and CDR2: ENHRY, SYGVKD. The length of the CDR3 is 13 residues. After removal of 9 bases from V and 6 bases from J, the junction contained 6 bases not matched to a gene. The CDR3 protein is CAMGTGWGQPQHF. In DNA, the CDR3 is TGTGCCATGGGGACAGGGTGGGGTCAGCCCCAGCATTTT.

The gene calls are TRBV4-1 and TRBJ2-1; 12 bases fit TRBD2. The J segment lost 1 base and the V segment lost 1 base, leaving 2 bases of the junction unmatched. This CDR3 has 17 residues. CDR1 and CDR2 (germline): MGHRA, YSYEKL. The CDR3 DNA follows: TGCGCCAGCAGCCAAGGAGGACTAGCGGGATCCTACAATGAGCAGTTCTTC. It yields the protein CASSQGGLAGSYNEQFF.

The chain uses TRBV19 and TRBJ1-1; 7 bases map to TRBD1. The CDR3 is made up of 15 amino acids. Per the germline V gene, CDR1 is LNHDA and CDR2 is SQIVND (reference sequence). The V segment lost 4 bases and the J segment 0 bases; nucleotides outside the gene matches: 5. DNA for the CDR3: TGTGCCAGTAGTAGTGACAGGGTGATGAACACTGAAGCTTTCTTT. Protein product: CASSSDRVMNTEAFF.

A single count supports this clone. CDR3 sequence (DNA): TGCGCCAGCAGTCAAGGAACCGGGACAGTTTTCCTCCACTCTGGAAACACCATATATTTT. Protein product: CASSQGTGTVFLHSGNTIYF. The J gene is TRBJ1-3, the V gene TRBV23-1, with 7 bases matching TRBD1. TRBV23-1 is an open reading frame, and its role is uncertain. V gave up 2 bases and J gave up 0 bases; unmatched junction bases: 16. This CDR3 contains 20 residues.